Detailed here is one T cell receptor beta chain. Enrolled during active infection, Seattle patients were then followed longitudinally. V lost 5 bases to trimming and J lost 6 bases, with 17 bases between them. CDR3 length: 15 residues. Germline-derived CDR1 and CDR2 are SNHLY and FYNNEI. Authors' analysis steps: Estimated nucleated cell counts came from reference gene primer amplification. TCRdb's table, derived via immunoSEQ multiplex PCR, lists solely in-frame clones and lacks some. V and J calls and clone size are given by that table; D and trimming were obtained from the DNA. This sample carries approximately 160,000 clones, about 92% of them seen once, and the ten largest clones take 2%. The data were taken from a study of blood T cell repertoires in COVID-19. On the study more broadly: Collection of acute and convalescent COVID-19 samples took place in the United States, Italy and Spain. Sources were T cells, B-cell-depleted T cells, or PBMCs; the material itself was cDNA or gDNA.

The source is a woman aged 60-75 years with COVID-19, enrolled during active disease. The chain uses TRBV2 and TRBJ2-1; perhaps TRBD1 as D (5 bases). The material sequenced was peripheral blood. Written as DNA, the CDR3 is TGTGCCAGCAGTAGACAGTCGCTTCAAGCCAATGAGCAGTTCTTC. Translating gives CASSRQSLQANEQFF.